The text below deals with one TCR beta chain. Libraries were prepared by immunoSEQ multiplex PCR; TCRdb keeps only in-frame clonotypes and omits some of them. The table has more than 400,000 clones, about 90% seen once. The source of the sample is a study of Ad26.COV2.S vaccination and SARS-CoV-2 variants. Turning to the study itself: Participants got Ad26.COV2.S intramuscularly, once or twice 56 days apart.

The V and J ends lost 1 base and 1 base, in that order; junction bases with no gene match: 3. The CDR3 sequence is 15 residues long. Germline V gives CDR1 SGDLS, CDR2 YYNGEE. Sample treatment: approximately 18 received Ad26.COV2.S at low or high dose, single or two shots; about 5 received placebo; per-sample allocation not given. The study sampled participants on day 63 after the first vaccine or placebo injection. The chain combines TRBV9 with TRBJ2-5, with 8 bases that match TRBD1. This receptor was taken from a person between 18 and 59 years old who received the Ad26.COV2.S COVID-19 vaccine or a placebo. Source: peripheral blood, taken in a trial of Ad26.COV2.S vaccine versus placebo. CDR3 sequence (DNA): TGTGCCAGCAGCGTAACACAGGGGGGCCAAGAGACCCAGTACTTC. It specifies CASSVTQGGQETQYF.